Shown below are 25 T cell receptor beta chains from a single sample sequenced in a study of blood T cell repertoires in COVID-19. The data were produced by immunoSEQ multiplex PCR, yet TCRdb's version contains in-frame clones alone and is incomplete. Here the sample spans 130,000 to 150,000 clones, around 81% being singletons. Sequenced material: peripheral blood. The origin of the receptors is a woman aged 40-49 years with active or convalescent COVID-19.

This chain uses TRBV5-4 with TRBJ2-6; D unresolved. V was shortened by 4 bases and J by 0 bases, with 14 bases between the two germline ends. The CDR3 is made up of 17 amino acids. The germline V gene has CDR1 SGHNT and CDR2 YYREEE (reference sequence). This CDR3 reads CASSTITTASGANVLTF. DNA for the CDR3: TGTGCCAGCAGCACCATTACTACCGCCTCTGGGGCCAACGTCCTGACTTTC.

This sequence joins TRBV2 and TRBJ2-7, with a tentative D call TRBD1 (5 bases). V was pared by 4 bases and J by 6 bases, with 13 bases between. The CDR3 covers 13 residues. CDR1 and CDR2 from the germline V gene are SNHLY and FYNNEI. The CDR3 coding sequence is TGTGCCAGCAGTGGGTGGCAGGGTAGCGAGCAGTACTTC. This sequence encodes CASSGWQGSEQYF.

This clone was counted a single time. This chain connects TRBV11-2 to TRBJ2-1; 9 bases agree with TRBD1. The trim removed 5 bases at V and 2 bases at J, leaving 4 bases unmatched. The CDR3 has 15 amino acids. CDR1 is SGHAT, CDR2 FQNNGV, per germline. CDR3 DNA: TGTGCCAGCAGCCAAGACAGGGGGGCCTACAATGAGCAGTTCTTC. This codes for CASSQDRGAYNEQFF.

The rearrangement links TRBV5-1 to TRBJ2-5, with unresolved D. V lost 6 bases and J 2 bases, leaving 11 bases between the germline ends. The CDR3 runs to 13 residues. The germline gives CDR1 SGHRS, CDR2 YFSETQ. CDR3 in amino acids: CASMSGSQETQYF. Here the CDR3 DNA reads TGCGCCAGCATGTCAGGCAGTCAAGAGACCCAGTACTTC.

This clone was observed once. The rearrangement uses TRBV27 and TRBJ2-3, with 9 bases identical to TRBD1. This CDR3 has 15 residues. V lost 3 bases to trimming and J lost 4 bases; unmatched junction nucleotides: 5. Germline CDR1 MNHEY, CDR2 SMNVEV (reference sequence). CDR3 sequence reads: CASSFRTGAADTQYF. CDR3 nucleotide sequence: TGTGCCAGCAGTTTTAGGACAGGGGCCGCAGATACGCAGTATTTT.

V gene TRBV5-1 combines with J gene TRBJ1-1, with 9 bases lining up with TRBD1. The ends lost 4 bases at V and 7 bases at J; junction bases unmatched: 11. Germline CDR1 reads SGHRS; CDR2 reads YFSETQ. The CDR3 extends over 15 amino acids. CDR3 in DNA: TGCGCCAGCAGCCCAAGAACAGGGGGCCCTTTTGAAGCTTTCTTT. It specifies CASSPRTGGPFEAFF.

The sample holds one count of this clone. The chain has TRBV7-2 and TRBJ2-7; 9 bases are shared with TRBD1. V lost 5 bases and J lost 4; bases outside the gene matches: 3. The CDR3 extends over 13 amino acids. The germline gives CDR1 SGHTA, CDR2 FQGNSA. The CDR3 DNA is TGTGCCAGCAGCGGGGGACAGGGATACGAGCAGTACTTC. It yields the protein CASSGGQGYEQYF.

J is TRBJ2-1 and V is TRBV5-1; tentatively, D is TRBD1 (6 bases). Trimming cost V 3 bases and J 0 bases, with 16 bases left between them. The CDR3 has 17 residues. Germline V CDR1 and CDR2: SGHRS, YFSETQ. CDR3 bases: TGCGCCAGCAGCTCATCATACACAGGGAGCTCCTACAATGAGCAGTTCTTC. Translated: CASSSSYTGSSYNEQFF.

V usage is TRBV12-5 and J usage is TRBJ1-1, with D possibly matching TRBD1 (5 bases). V dropped 7 bases and J dropped 6 bases, with 9 bases sitting between them. The CDR3 runs to 11 residues. Germline assignment: CDR1 LGHNT and CDR2 FRNRAP. CDR3 loop: CASARGSEAFF. Here the CDR3 DNA reads TGTGCTAGTGCCCGGGGGTCTGAAGCTTTCTTT. Full variable domain (rest looked up from reference TRBV12-5 and TRBJ1-1): DARVTQTPRHKVTEMGQEVTMRCQPILGHNTVFWYRQTMMQGLELLAYFRNRAPLDDSGMPKDRFSAEMPDATLATLKIQPSEPRDSAVYFCASARGSEAFFGQGTRLTVV.

J is TRBJ2-7 and V is TRBV6-5; 10 positions agree with TRBD2. Germline V gene sequence: CDR1 MNHEY, CDR2 SVGAGI. V shed 0 bases and J 4 bases; nucleotides not matched to a gene: 3. The CDR3 extends over 15 amino acids. The CDR3 sequence is CASSYSASGSYEQYF. The CDR3 nucleotides are TGTGCCAGCAGTTACTCGGCTAGCGGGAGTTACGAGCAGTACTTC.

The chain combines TRBV7-9 with TRBJ1-4; 7 positions match TRBD1. CDR3 length: 15 residues. From germline, CDR1 is SEHNR and CDR2 FQNEAQ (reference sequence). V shed 2 bases and J 8 bases; nucleotides not matched to a gene: 8. The CDR3, as DNA: TGTGCCAGCAGCTTATCAGGGGGGCTAGACGAAAAACTGTTTTTT. It codes for CASSLSGGLDEKLFF. Together with reference TRBV7-9 and TRBJ1-4, the CDR3 gives the full variable domain: DTGVSQNPRHKITKRGQNVTFRCDPISEHNRLYWYRQTLGQGPEFLTYFQNEAQLEKSRLLSDRFSAERPKGSFSTLEIQRTEQGDSAMYLCASSLSGGLDEKLFFGSGTQLSVL.

The chain links TRBV2 to TRBJ2-6; D perhaps matches TRBD1 (5 bases). Deletions cut 11 bases from V and 3 bases from J, with 23 bases between. CDR1 SNHLY and CDR2 FYNNEI come from the germline V gene. This CDR3 contains 17 residues. The CDR3 spells CAGWVGVPSRGANVLTF. The CDR3 bases are TGTGCCGGCTGGGTAGGGGTCCCCAGTCGTGGGGCCAACGTCCTGACTTTC. The full variable domain, in which reference TRBV2 and TRBJ2-6 provide the parts outside the CDR3, is EPEVTQTPSHQVTQMGQEVILRCVPISNHLYFYWYRQILGQKVEFLVSFYNNEISEKSEIFDDQFSVERPDGSNFTLKIRSTKLEDSAMYFCAGWVGVPSRGANVLTFGAGSRLTVL.

This clone was seen a single time. The chain carries TRBV9 and TRBJ1-3, with 8 bases identical to TRBD1. This CDR3 has 16 residues. V dropped 0 bases and J dropped 2; count of bases not matched to a gene: 4. Germline V gives CDR1 SGDLS, CDR2 YYNGEE. The CDR3 sequence is CASSVADRATGNTIYF. In nucleotides, the CDR3 is TGTGCCAGCAGCGTAGCGGACAGGGCCACTGGAAACACCATATATTTT.

V is TRBV7-2 and J is TRBJ2-7; D is perhaps TRBD2 (6 bases). Looked up from germline, CDR1 is SGHTA and CDR2 is FQGNSA. This CDR3 is built from 13 residues. V was shortened by 3 bases and J by 3 bases, with 9 bases between the two germline ends. The CDR3 nucleotides read TGTGCCAGCAGCTTGGGACTGATCTACGAGCAGTACTTC. Its translation is CASSLGLIYEQYF.

The CDR3 protein is CASSLSTLNTEAFF. As DNA, the CDR3 is TGCGCCAGCAGCTTGAGCACGTTGAACACTGAAGCTTTCTTT. The J gene is TRBJ1-1, the V gene TRBV5-1; D is unclear. This CDR3 is built from 14 residues. CDR1 is SGHRS, CDR2 YFSETQ, per germline. Trimming took off 1 base at V and 0 bases at J, with 7 bases between the two ends.

This clone was seen more than once but under ten times. The chain recombines TRBV18 with TRBJ1-5, with a weak D call TRBD1 (6 bases). This CDR3 is built from 14 residues. Germline V gives CDR1 KGHSH, CDR2 LQKENI. Trimming took off 5 bases at V and 3 bases at J, with 11 bases between the two ends. The CDR3 nucleotides are TGTGCCAGCTCAGAACAGGGTTTCAATCAGCCCCAGCATTTT. Amino acids: CASSEQGFNQPQHF.

The genes are TRBV28 and TRBJ2-5; D is perhaps TRBD2 (6 bases). The CDR3 contains 12 residues. In germline, CDR1 is MDHEN, CDR2 SYDVKM. V lost 3 bases and J lost 7, with 9 bases in between. The CDR3 sequence is CASSFRGRTQYF. CDR3 in DNA: TGTGCCAGCAGTTTTCGGGGGAGGACCCAGTACTTC. Looking up the rest from reference TRBV28 and TRBJ2-5 gives the full variable domain: DVKVTQSSRYLVKRTGEKVFLECVQDMDHENMFWYRQDPGLGLRLIYFSYDVKMKEKGDIPEGYSVSREKKERFSLILESASTNQTSMYLCASSFRGRTQYFGPGTRLLVL.

This chain joins TRBV7-2 and TRBJ1-6, with D hard to call. V was clipped by 10 bases and J by 9 bases, with 22 bases between them. Germline V lookup: CDR1 SGHTA, CDR2 FQGNSA. The CDR3 has 15 amino acids. The CDR3, as DNA: TGTGCCACAAAGTCTAGTAATGCGGTGGGTTCACCCCTCCACTTT. The encoded protein is CATKSSNAVGSPLHF.

The table lists this clone with a count of one. The chain couples TRBV6-5 to TRBJ1-4; 8 bases align to TRBD1. Germline V CDR1 and CDR2: MNHEY, SVGAGI. V lost 5 bases to trimming and J lost 8 bases; unmatched junction nucleotides: 10. The CDR3 runs 15 residues. CDR3 in amino acids: CASSPQGARGEKLFF. The CDR3 DNA reads as TGTGCCAGCAGTCCCCAGGGGGCGCGGGGAGAAAAACTGTTTTTT.

The chain uses TRBV5-1 and TRBJ2-3, with D possibly matching TRBD2 (5 bases). Germline V gene sequence: CDR1 SGHRS, CDR2 YFSETQ. CDR3 size: 17 residues. V lost 2 bases and J 6 bases, leaving 22 bases between the germline ends. DNA of the CDR3: TGCGCCAGCAGCTTTGGGAGCTTCGGCGGGCCCAGGGATACGCAGTATTTT. Protein product: CASSFGSFGGPRDTQYF.

V and J are TRBV6-5 and TRBJ1-1; TRBD1 is a possible D gene (5 bases). Per the germline V gene, CDR1 is MNHEY and CDR2 is SVGAGI. The CDR3 runs to 12 residues. The ends were cut back, 6 bases at V and 6 bases at J, with 11 bases in the middle. CDR3 DNA sequence: TGTGCCAGCAGCACAGGAAGGTCTGAAGCTTTCTTT. It translates to CASSTGRSEAFF.

The chain carries TRBV5-1 and TRBJ1-3; 7 bases align to TRBD1. CDR1 is SGHRS and CDR2 is YFSETQ in the germline V gene. This CDR3 has 16 amino acids. V lost 4 bases to trimming and J lost 1 base; unmatched junction nucleotides: 8. The CDR3 bases are TGCGCCAGCAGCCCTGGGACAGCGCCGTCTGGAAACACCATATATTTT. Translated: CASSPGTAPSGNTIYF. Full variable domain (outside the CDR3, taken from reference TRBV5-1 and TRBJ1-3): KAGVTQTPRYLIKTRGQQVTLSCSPISGHRSVSWYQQTPGQGLQFLFEYFSETQRNKGNFPGRFSGRQFSNSRSEMNVSTLELGDSALYLCASSPGTAPSGNTIYFGEGSWLTVV.

This clone has just a few counts. Other DNA sequences in the sample encode the same CDR3. This rearrangement joins TRBV18 to TRBJ1-6; possible D gene TRBD1, 5 bases. Germline V gives CDR1 KGHSH, CDR2 LQKENI. The CDR3 totals 14 residues. V was shortened by 1 base and J by 8 bases, with 9 bases between the two germline ends. CDR3 coding DNA: TGTGCCAGCTCACCACTTGACAGAGATTCACCCCTCCACTTT. Its translation is CASSPLDRDSPLHF.

V usage is TRBV10-3 and J usage is TRBJ1-1; perhaps TRBD1 as D (6 bases). CDR3 length equals 15 residues. The germline V and J ends were trimmed by 7 bases and 4 bases, with 19 bases remaining between them. Germline CDR1 and CDR2: ENHRY and SYGVKD. CDR3 DNA sequence: TGTGCCATCAAAGAAGCGGTCGAAGGGGGCACTGAAGCTTTCTTT. Its protein is CAIKEAVEGGTEAFF.

The chain is built from TRBV11-2 and TRBJ2-3; D is unresolved. The germline V gene has CDR1 SGHAT and CDR2 FQNNGV. The CDR3 has 12 amino acids. V was cut by 5 bases and J by 2 bases, with 5 bases left in between. The CDR3 here is CASSQATDTQYF. In nucleotides, the CDR3 is TGTGCCAGCAGCCAAGCCACAGATACGCAGTATTTT.